One and the same sample provided the 17 T cell receptor beta chains below, sequenced in a study of shared clonotypes between healthy human individuals. Measured with immunoSEQ multiplex PCR; TCRdb has only the in-frame clones, and not every one. Of fewer than 200,000 clones in the sample, about 93% were seen once. The material sequenced was naive CD4+ T cells sorted from blood. Subset noted: CD45RA+ positively selected. Receptor source: a woman aged 30 to 39 in good health.

The chain joins TRBV6-6 to TRBJ2-5; D remains unclear. The J call is uncertain, as TRBJ2-7 better fits the DNA end. The CDR3 loop spans 13 amino acids. CDR1 is MNHNY and CDR2 is SVGAGI in the germline V gene (reference sequence). CDR3: CASSSGYSYEQYF. The CDR3 nucleotides are TGTGCCAGCAGTTCAGGCTACTCCTACGAGCAGTACTTC.

This CDR3 is CASSQGQGARGEQYF. The CDR3 DNA reads TGCGCCAGCAGCCAAGGCCAGGGGGCGCGAGGCGAGCAGTACTTC. The rearrangement links TRBV4-1 to TRBJ2-7, with 8 bases that match TRBD1. This CDR3 has 15 residues. Germline V gene data show CDR1 as MGHRA and CDR2 as YSYEKL. Unmatched junction bases numbered 8, after V lost 1 base and J lost 6 bases.

V and J are TRBV2 and TRBJ2-2; D may be TRBD1 (5 bases). The V end was cut by 7 bases, the J end by 8 bases, with 14 bases between. The V gene's germline CDR1 is SNHLY and CDR2 FYNNEI. The CDR3 length is 13 residues. The CDR3 reads CASKGPPAGELFF. The CDR3 DNA reads as TGTGCCAGCAAGGGGCCACCCGCGGGGGAGCTGTTTTTT.

The CDR3 is CASSPQGYDEKLFF. In DNA form, the CDR3 reads TGTGCCAGCTCACCACAGGGCTATGATGAAAAACTGTTTTTT. This chain uses TRBV18 with TRBJ1-4; unclear D gene. Germline CDR1 KGHSH, CDR2 LQKENI. Trimming took off 1 base at V and 6 bases at J, with 9 bases between the two ends. CDR3 length: 14 amino acids.

This clone was observed once. The V call is TRBV27, the J call TRBJ2-5; 9 bases are a match to TRBD1. The J call may be faulty, since TRBJ2-7 better matches the DNA end. Germline CDR1 is MNHEY and CDR2 is SMNVEV (reference sequence). CDR3 length: 16 amino acids. CDR3 sequence: CASAPTSGTGFYEQYF. The DNA for the CDR3 is TGTGCCAGCGCCCCAACCTCCGGGACAGGGTTCTACGAGCAGTACTTC.

V usage is TRBV28 and J usage is TRBJ1-1, with TRBD1 identical over 9 bases. Germline V gene data show CDR1 as MDHEN and CDR2 as SYDVKM. V lost 5 bases, J lost 1 base, and 5 bases stayed unmatched. The CDR3 is made up of 15 amino acids. The CDR3 region has the DNA TGTGCCAGCAGTCAAGGGACAGGGACGAACACTGAAGCTTTCTTT. It is translated as CASSQGTGTNTEAFF.

V gene TRBV11-3 combines with J gene TRBJ2-7; D possibly uses TRBD1 or TRBD2 (5 bases each). Germline-derived CDR1 and CDR2 are SGHNT and YENEEA. The CDR3 length is 13 residues. V shed 5 bases and J shed 2 bases, with 10 bases lying between them. As DNA, the CDR3 is TGTGCCAGCAGCGACAGCGGAACCTACGAGCAGTACTTC. Its protein is CASSDSGTYEQYF.

The chain is built from TRBV7-2 and TRBJ2-3, with unresolved D. The germline V gene encodes CDR1 SGHTA and CDR2 FQGNSA. The germline V and J ends were trimmed by 8 bases and 2 bases, with 17 bases remaining between them. The CDR3 length is 15 residues. DNA for the CDR3: TGTGCCAGCGCGTTAATCCGGGCCCCCACAGATACGCAGTATTTT. Translated: CASALIRAPTDTQYF.

The V and J genes are TRBV7-6 and TRBJ1-1, with a weak D call TRBD1 (5 bases). CDR1 is SGHVS and CDR2 is FNYEAQ in the germline V gene. V lost 6 bases and J 1 base, leaving 9 bases between the germline ends. This CDR3 spans 13 amino acids. The CDR3: CASSAQENTEAFF. DNA for the CDR3: TGTGCCAGCAGTGCACAGGAGAACACTGAAGCTTTCTTT. The full variable domain, its missing parts supplied by reference TRBV7-6 and TRBJ1-1, is GAGVSQSPRYKVTKRGQDVALRCDPISGHVSLYWYRQALGQGPEFLTYFNYEAQQDKSGLPNDRFSAERPEGSISTLTIQRTEQRDSAMYRCASSAQENTEAFFGQGTRLTVV.

The V call is TRBV28, the J call TRBJ1-2, with D perhaps TRBD1 (5 bases). CDR3 length equals 16 residues. Trimming cost V 5 bases and J 4 bases, with 20 bases left between them. The V gene's germline CDR1 is MDHEN and CDR2 SYDVKM. CDR3 sequence reads: CASSRPGQGRGYGYTF. The CDR3 DNA reads TGTGCCAGCAGTCGCCCCGGGCAGGGAAGGGGCTATGGCTACACCTTC.

V is TRBV7-2 and J is TRBJ1-2; D may be TRBD1 (5 bases). Per the germline V gene, CDR1 is SGHTA and CDR2 is FQGNSA. V lost 4 bases to trimming and J lost 7 bases, with 10 bases between them. This CDR3 is built from 12 residues. DNA for the CDR3: TGTGCCAGCAGCTGGCAGGGATCTGGCTACACCTTC. This codes for CASSWQGSGYTF.

The chain joins TRBV5-1 to TRBJ1-3; weak D call: TRBD1 (5 bases). Germline V gene lookup returns CDR1 SGHRS and CDR2 YFSETQ. Trimming took off 2 bases at V and 4 bases at J, with 10 bases between the two ends. The CDR3 totals 14 residues. CDR3 amino acids: CASSLGDPGNTIYF. The CDR3 DNA follows: TGCGCCAGCAGCTTAGGGGATCCCGGAAACACCATATATTTT.

The V and J genes are TRBV28 and TRBJ2-5; 10 bases fit TRBD2. The DNA end lines up better with TRBJ2-7; the J call may be wrong. Per germline, CDR1 MDHEN and CDR2 SYDVKM. The CDR3 spans 15 residues. The CDR3 region is CASQRLAGSTYEQYF. DNA of the CDR3: TGTGCCAGCCAGCGACTAGCGGGTTCTACCTACGAGCAGTACTTC.

This rearrangement joins TRBV29-1 to TRBJ2-2; tentatively, D is TRBD2 (5 bases). The CDR3 is 12 amino acids. Germline lookup yields CDR1 SQVTM and CDR2 ANQGSEA. Trimming took off 7 bases at V and 6 bases at J, with 12 bases between the two ends. The DNA of the CDR3 is TGCAGCGCCCAAACTAGTCCCGGGGAGCTGTTTTTT. It is translated as CSAQTSPGELFF.

The chain employs TRBV7-6 and TRBJ2-5; D tentatively fits TRBD1 or TRBD2 (5 bases each). The germline CDR1 and CDR2 sequences are SGHVS and FNYEAQ. The CDR3 spans 14 residues. V lost 6 bases and J lost 2, with 13 bases in between. CDR3 region: CASRRDGTQETQYF. The CDR3 region has the DNA TGTGCCAGCAGGAGGGACGGAACTCAAGAGACCCAGTACTTC.

V and J are TRBV7-2 and TRBJ2-7; no clear D. Deletions cut 1 base from V and 2 bases from J, with 12 bases between. Germline V gene sequence: CDR1 SGHTA, CDR2 FQGNSA. The CDR3 is 15 amino acids. DNA of the CDR3: TGTGCCAGCAGCTTAGATCGGTTTCTAACCTACGAGCAGTACTTC. This sequence encodes CASSLDRFLTYEQYF.

The rearrangement uses TRBV18 and TRBJ2-7, with 10 bases that match TRBD2. After removal of 5 bases from V and 3 bases from J, the junction contained 22 bases not matched to a gene. Germline V lookup: CDR1 KGHSH, CDR2 LQKENI. The CDR3 totals 20 residues. The CDR3 sequence: CASSIGQGWTSGVPYYEQYF. As DNA, the CDR3 is TGTGCCAGCTCAATAGGACAGGGTTGGACTAGCGGCGTACCATACTACGAGCAGTACTTC.